The 26 T cell receptor beta chains below all came from one sample that was sequenced in a study of blood T cells in healthy people across ages. With a J-beta primer mix and a sample-barcoded 5' primer, a second PCR ran roughly 7 to 11 cycles. One entry per CDR3 protein, called by TCRdb with MiXCR from the 5' RACE reads. The sample comprises about 670,000 distinct CDR3 sequences, around 41% of which are singletons, and 25% to 35% rests with the top ten. The sample comprised blood. The receptors stem from an elderly man in good health.

This clonotype was found a few times. The gene calls are TRBV9 and TRBJ1-2, with a tentative D call TRBD1 (6 bases). The CDR3 contains 14 residues. V shed 2 bases and J shed 8 bases, with 16 bases lying between them. Germline V gene sequence: CDR1 SGDLS, CDR2 YYNGEE. In DNA, the CDR3 is TGTGCCAGCAGCGTTTCAGGGGAGTTCGGAGGCTACACCTTC. Protein sequence: CASSVSGEFGGYTF.

V is TRBV5-1 and J is TRBJ1-1, with unresolved D. Germline V gene lookup returns CDR1 SGHRS and CDR2 YFSETQ. Trimming took off 3 bases at V and 3 bases at J, with 9 bases between the two ends. The CDR3 runs to 13 residues. The CDR3 loop reads CASSSQAYTEAFF. DNA for the CDR3: TGCGCCAGCAGCTCCCAGGCGTACACTGAAGCTTTCTTT. The full variable domain, with the rest looked up from reference TRBV5-1 and TRBJ1-1, is KAGVTQTPRYLIKTRGQQVTLSCSPISGHRSVSWYQQTPGQGLQFLFEYFSETQRNKGNFPGRFSGRQFSNSRSEMNVSTLELGDSALYLCASSSQAYTEAFFGQGTRLTVV.

This clonotype was found once. The chain combines TRBV28 with TRBJ1-5; D is uncertain. The CDR3 extends over 15 amino acids. V lost 7 bases, J lost 0 bases, and 13 bases lay in between. Germline CDR1 MDHEN, CDR2 SYDVKM. The CDR3 DNA reads as TGTGCCAGCATAGAAGGGCAATATAGCAATCAGCCCCAGCATTTT. It encodes CASIEGQYSNQPQHF.

The chain is built from TRBV12-3 or TRBV12-4 and TRBJ2-5; D gene uncertain. The tail of the sequence fits TRBJ2-1 better, so the J call may be wrong. The CDR3 runs to 16 residues. CDR3 amino acids: CASSFDLTAIQETQFF. The CDR3 DNA sequence: TGTGCCAGCAGTTTCGACCTCACGGCAATTCAAGAGACCCAGTTCTTC.

In regard to this clonotype: This may be a read error, as it is one base from a much larger clone. The chain couples TRBV6-1 to TRBJ2-3; D may be TRBD2 (7 bases). Germline V lookup: CDR1 MNHNS, CDR2 SASEGT. V was shortened by 1 base and J by 1 base, with 12 bases between the two germline ends. The CDR3 runs 16 residues. The CDR3 region has the DNA TGTGCCAGCAGTGAAGGCGGGCGGGGGCGCACAGATACGCAGTATTTT. Translated: CASSEGGRGRTDTQYF.

The chain is built from TRBV10-1 and TRBJ2-7, with TRBD2 identical over 7 bases. Germline V gene sequence: CDR1 WNHNN, CDR2 SYGVQD (reference sequence). This CDR3 is 16 amino acids long. J was trimmed by 7 bases and V by 1 base; bases with no gene match: 13. In DNA form, the CDR3 reads TGCGCCAGCAGTGAGTTGAAGGCTAGCGGTTACAATGAGCAGTACTTC. Residues: CASSELKASGYNEQYF.

Only a few counts were recorded for this clonotype. The chain carries TRBV7-2 and TRBJ2-1, with 9 bases matching TRBD1. Trimming removed 4 bases from V and 7 bases from J; junction bases left unmatched: 5. The CDR3 totals 14 residues. CDR1 SGHTA and CDR2 FQGNSA come from the germline V gene. CDR3 in DNA: TGTGCCAGCAGCTCCGGACAGGGGAGGAATGAGCAGTTCTTC. This encodes CASSSGQGRNEQFF.

This clonotype appeared many times. The chain couples TRBV4-2 to TRBJ2-3, with D tentatively TRBD2 (6 bases). The CDR3 is 15 amino acids. Germline values: CDR1 LGHNA, CDR2 YNFKEQ. The V gene lost 0 bases and the J gene lost 6 bases, with 13 bases spanning the gap. The CDR3 DNA follows: TGTGCCAGCAGCCAAGATCCCAGGGCGGGGGATACGCAGTATTTT. This gives the protein CASSQDPRAGDTQYF.

In this sample, this clonotype turned up a few times. The V and J genes are TRBV6-2 or TRBV6-3 and TRBJ2-7; 7 bases agree with TRBD1. With V trimmed by 4 bases and J by 5 bases, 11 bases remained unmatched. The CDR3 totals 15 residues. CDR1 MNHEY and CDR2 SVGEGT come from the germline V gene. The CDR3 bases are TGTGCCAGCAGTTCGACAGGGTGGATTATCCACGAGCAGTACTTC. This encodes CASSSTGWIIHEQYF.

In regard to this clonotype: Relative to the germline gene, one junction end is altered; a read error may explain this. The chain links TRBV5-1 to TRBJ2-7, with a tentative D call TRBD1 (5 bases). Germline V CDR1 and CDR2: SGHRS, YFSETQ. This CDR3 is 14 amino acids long. The CDR3 loop is CASSLGQLSYERYF. In DNA form, the CDR3 reads TGCGCCAGCAGCTTGGGACAGCTCTCCTACGAGCGGTACTTC.

Worth noting for this clonotype: A much larger clonotype is one base distant, so this may be a read error. The chain uses TRBV4-2 and TRBJ1-2, with 7 nucleotides matching TRBD1. Germline values: CDR1 LGHNA, CDR2 YNFKEQ. This CDR3 has 15 amino acids. The DNA for the CDR3 is TGTGCCATCAGCCAAGAGGCGAGACAGGGCGTGGGCTACACCTTC. This encodes CAISQEARQGVGYTF.

The CDR3 DNA reads TGCAGTGCTAGAGGCGGGGGGCGAGTCTATGGCTACACCTTC. Amino acids: CSARGGGRVYGYTF. J is TRBJ1-2 and V is TRBV20-1; possible D gene TRBD1, 6 bases. From germline, CDR1 is DFQATT and CDR2 SNEGSKA (reference sequence). V lost 1 base and J 4 bases, leaving 13 bases between the germline ends. The length of the CDR3 is 14 residues.

This clonotype was found a few times. The V and J genes are TRBV4-1 and TRBJ1-1; 7 bases are a match to TRBD1. Germline CDR1 is MGHRA and CDR2 is YSYEKL. CDR3 length equals 15 residues. V shed 4 bases and J 1 base; nucleotides not matched to a gene: 6. The CDR3 bases are TGCGCCAGCAGCCCAGTAAGACAGGGGAACACTGAAGCTTTCTTT. This sequence encodes CASSPVRQGNTEAFF.

This clonotype was counted a few times. The chain couples TRBV10-2 to TRBJ2-3; D gene ambiguous. Trimming left V 6 bases short and J 2 bases short, with 15 bases between. Germline loops: CDR1 WSHSY, CDR2 SAAADI. CDR3 length: 15 amino acids. CDR3 nucleotides: TGCGCCAGCAGGGAATTCTCTATTTACACAGATACGCAGTATTTT. It codes for CASREFSIYTDTQYF.

The V gene is TRBV15, the J gene TRBJ2-7; 9 bases align to TRBD2. This CDR3 is built from 18 residues. After removal of 0 bases from V and 5 bases from J, the junction contained 14 bases not matched to a gene. Per germline, CDR1 LNHNV and CDR2 YYDKDF (reference sequence). Here the CDR3 reads CATSRDPILSGSVDEQYF. The DNA of the CDR3 is TGTGCCACCAGCAGAGATCCTATCCTTAGCGGGAGTGTCGACGAGCAGTACTTC.

The V call is TRBV28, the J call TRBJ2-1, with 12 nucleotides matching TRBD2. There are 20 residues in the CDR3. Germline CDR1 reads MDHEN; CDR2 reads SYDVKM. The junction had 17 bases not matched to a gene; V was cut back by 8 bases and J by 0 bases. CDR3 amino acids: CASGSEGALAGGSSYNEQFF. The CDR3 bases are TGTGCCAGCGGATCCGAGGGGGCGCTAGCGGGGGGGAGCTCCTACAATGAGCAGTTCTTC.

This clonotype was seen just once. The chain has TRBV15 and TRBJ2-3, with D tentatively TRBD2 (5 bases). V lost 0 bases and J 4 bases, leaving 14 bases between the germline ends. Germline V gene data show CDR1 as LNHNV and CDR2 as YYDKDF (reference sequence). CDR3 length: 16 amino acids. The DNA of the CDR3 is TGTGCCACCAGCAGAGACCTTGGGAGTGAAGCAGATACGCAGTATTTT. It codes for CATSRDLGSEADTQYF.

Of note for this clonotype: A much larger clone differs from this one at a single base, so this may be a read error. The chain couples TRBV6-1 to TRBJ1-1; tentatively, D is TRBD1 (5 bases). The length of the CDR3 is 11 residues. V lost 3 bases, J lost 6 bases, and 5 bases lay in between. From germline, CDR1 is MNHNS and CDR2 SASEGT. CDR3: CASSEGAEAFF. CDR3 DNA: TGTGCCAGCAGTGAGGGGGCTGAAGCTTTCTTT.

J is TRBJ2-3 and V is TRBV11-2; 7 bases are a match to TRBD1. Germline trimming cut 6 bases from V and 1 base from J; bases unmatched to any gene: 13. The CDR3 extends over 17 amino acids. The germline gives CDR1 SGHAT, CDR2 FQNNGV. The CDR3 here is CASRQGDLAARTDTQYF. The CDR3 region has the DNA TGTGCCAGCAGGCAGGGGGATCTAGCCGCCCGCACAGATACGCAGTATTTT.

Only one count was recorded for this clonotype. V and J are TRBV29-1 and TRBJ1-1; unclear D gene. Germline V gene data show CDR1 as SQVTM and CDR2 as ANQGSEA. V dropped 8 bases and J dropped 1 base, with 14 bases sitting between them. CDR3 size: 13 residues. The CDR3, as DNA: TGCAGCACCTCGAGACAAACGAACACTGAAGCTTTCTTT. It encodes CSTSRQTNTEAFF.

The chain uses TRBV20-1 and TRBJ2-7, with 7 bases fitting TRBD2. CDR1 and CDR2 (germline): DFQATT, SNEGSKA (reference sequence). This CDR3 contains 14 residues. The trim removed 2 bases at V and 5 bases at J, leaving 9 bases unmatched. CDR3 DNA: TGCAGTGCTAGACAACCAGCGGGAAACGACGAGCAGTACTTC. Translated, it gives CSARQPAGNDEQYF.

The chain carries TRBV7-6 and TRBJ1-5; D ambiguous. V was cut by 6 bases and J by 2 bases, with 14 bases left in between. This CDR3 region has 15 residues. Germline CDR1 reads SGHVS; CDR2 reads FNYEAQ. This chain's CDR3 is CASSAGYGGNQPQHF. CDR3 sequence (DNA): TGTGCCAGCAGTGCGGGTTACGGTGGCAATCAGCCCCAGCATTTT.

CDR3 loop: CASPSDRGEIQYF. The CDR3 DNA is TGTGCCAGTCCCTCTGACAGGGGTGAGATTCAGTACTTC. The chain recombines TRBV28 with TRBJ2-7; 8 bases match TRBD1. The germline CDR1 and CDR2 sequences are MDHEN and SYDVKM. V shed 9 bases and J 10 bases; nucleotides not matched to a gene: 14. CDR3 length: 13 amino acids.

This clonotype was counted at least ten times. V and J are TRBV7-2 and TRBJ1-6; D gene uncertain. Germline V lookup: CDR1 SGHTA, CDR2 FQGNSA. This CDR3 spans 11 amino acids. The V and J ends lost 5 bases and 7 bases respectively, with 3 bases between them. CDR3 coding DNA: TGTGCCAGCAGCCTGAATTCACCCCTCCACTTT. It encodes CASSLNSPLHF.

The rearrangement joins TRBV27 to TRBJ1-2; D perhaps matches TRBD1 (5 bases). Trimming removed 6 bases at V and 4 bases at J, with 15 bases between. This CDR3 has 14 residues. In germline, CDR1 is MNHEY, CDR2 SMNVEV (reference sequence). DNA of the CDR3: TGTGCCAGCAGGGAGCGTGGGGGGGTCTATGGCTACACCTTC. This encodes CASRERGGVYGYTF.

This clonotype was seen once. This CDR3 is CSARIQGAANEQYF. The CDR3 DNA is TGCAGTGCTAGAATCCAGGGGGCGGCTAATGAGCAGTACTTC. The chain couples TRBV20-1 to TRBJ2-5, with 8 positions matching TRBD1. Germline CDR1 reads DFQATT; CDR2 reads SNEGSKA (reference sequence). The CDR3 contains 14 residues. After removal of 2 bases from V and 11 bases from J, the junction contained 13 bases not matched to a gene.